This TCR beta chain comes out of a study of CD8+ T cells in alopecia areata. Study background: Treated patients took oral tofacitinib at 5 to 10 mg twice daily.

Germline trimming cut 4 bases from V and 6 bases from J; bases unmatched to any gene: 4. The germline V gene encodes CDR1 SEHNR and CDR2 FQNEAQ (reference sequence). This CDR3 has 15 amino acids. Treatment noted: oral pan-JAK inhibitor, 5-10 mg twice daily. Extracted from the samples, RNA was reverse transcribed into cDNA to serve as the sequencing template. The repertoire was sequenced with immunoSEQ multiplex PCR; TCRdb's copy has only in-frame clones and lacks some. The sample lists 75,000 to 85,000 clones; around 65% were seen once. Whole-study findings and limits: The study found that many expanded lesional clones persisted in scalp and blood during tofacitinib.

This clone was detected only a few times. Antigen specificity is unknown. V usage is TRBV7-9 and J usage is TRBJ2-4; TRBD2 matches 12 bases. The sequence derives from a human donor with alopecia areata. The sample was CD8+ T cells sorted from blood, taken at week 24, from a patient treated with tofacitinib. This CDR3 reads CASSSSGRAGNIQYF. The DNA of the CDR3 is TGTGCCAGCAGCTCTAGCGGGAGGGCCGGAAACATTCAGTACTTC.